The 3 T cell receptor beta chains presented below share a single source sample, sequenced in a study of a mutant IDH1 vaccine in newly diagnosed glioma (dated by TCRdb to about 2021). The sample's time point, from its label and the paper: week 35, safety follow-up. Each vaccine dose, consisting of 300 ug of a 20-mer mutant IDH1 peptide in Montanide, was administered subcutaneously with topical imiquimod. No cognate antigen is known for these TCRs. Library construction relied on the immunoSEQ multiplex PCR assay. Imported from immuneACCESS, the table was reduced by TCRdb to in-frame sequences with V and J called. These copies leave out some clones; in studies compared against another copy, an unresolved V gene accounts for under half, and the cause of the remainder is not known. The sample table lists over 25,000 clones, almost 80% of them with a count of one. The top ten clones comprise about 9.3% of the sample.

Sequenced here: PBMCs, sampled from a glioma patient whose treatment included an IDH1 peptide vaccine. The receptors were sampled from a woman aged 30 to 39 with glioma. Some clones in this sample may be carry-over from other donors' samples.

The chain has TRBV11-2 and TRBJ1-5; 7 nucleotides line up with TRBD1. The germline V gene encodes CDR1 SGHAT and CDR2 FQNNGV. With V trimmed by 5 bases and J by 2 bases, 12 bases remained unmatched. This CDR3 is 17 amino acids long. DNA of the CDR3: TGTGCCAGCAGCCCAACAGGGGTCCGCGTAGGCAATCAGCCCCAGCATTTT. The encoded protein is CASSPTGVRVGNQPQHF.

This rearrangement joins TRBV2 to TRBJ2-1, with D perhaps matching TRBD2 (6 bases). CDR1 and CDR2 from the germline V gene are SNHLY and FYNNEI. This CDR3 is built from 17 residues. Trimming removed 7 bases from V and 8 bases from J, with 27 bases in between. DNA for the CDR3: TGTGCCAGCATTCCAGGACTCCGGGCGTTGGGGGGAGATGAGCAGTTCTTC. It encodes CASIPGLRALGGDEQFF.

V usage is TRBV9 and J usage is TRBJ1-2; D is unclear. The CDR3 sequence is 15 residues long. Germline CDR1 is SGDLS and CDR2 is YYNGEE. V gave up 2 bases and J gave up 0 bases, with 11 bases separating them. CDR3 residues: CASSVLSAANYGYTF. The DNA for the CDR3 is TGTGCCAGCAGCGTTTTATCGGCGGCTAACTATGGCTACACCTTC.